This passage covers 22 T cell receptor beta chains from one sample sequenced in a study of cytomegalovirus exposure and HLA in healthy donors (dated by TCRdb to the late 2010s). Library construction relied on the immunoSEQ multiplex PCR assay. For the multiplex PCR, a mixture combining 60 forward primers for TCR Vbeta segments and 13 reverse primers for TCR Jbeta segments was used. TCRdb retrieved this table from immuneACCESS and kept in-frame rearrangements only. Not all clones are present; in checked studies, unresolved V genes account for under half, and no reason is known for the remainder. The sample data list around 100,000 clones, and roughly 76% of these were observed just once. The ten largest clones add up to over 3% of the sample. The sequenced material came from PBMCs. The receptor set was obtained from a man aged 40-49 years in good health and CMV-seronegative.

The genes are TRBV15 and TRBJ2-7; TRBD2 aligns across 13 bases. J was trimmed by 6 bases and V by 2 bases; bases with no gene match: 4. CDR1 LNHNV and CDR2 YYDKDF come from the germline V gene (reference sequence). CDR3 length: 15 amino acids. CDR3 residues: CATSRSRTSGGEQYF. As DNA, the CDR3 is TGTGCCACCAGCAGATCTAGGACTAGCGGGGGCGAGCAGTACTTC. The variable domain in full, completed from reference TRBV15 and TRBJ2-7, reads DAMVIQNPRYQVTQFGKPVTLSCSQTLNHNVMYWYQQKSSQAPKLLFHYYDKDFNNEADTPDNFQSRRPNTSFCFLDIRSPGLGDTAMYLCATSRSRTSGGEQYFGPGTRLTVT.

In its sample, this clone was seen a few times. CDR3 sequence (DNA): TGCAGCGTTGCTTCCATGGGACAGGGCCAGCCCCAGCATTTT. It is translated as CSVASMGQGQPQHF. This rearrangement joins TRBV29-1 to TRBJ1-5, with 9 bases matching TRBD1. There are 14 residues in the CDR3. Trimming removed 4 bases from V and 7 bases from J; junction bases left unmatched: 8. Looked up from germline, CDR1 is SQVTM and CDR2 is ANQGSEA.

The table lists this clone with a few counts. V gene TRBV4-2 combines with J gene TRBJ2-3; 13 bases fit TRBD2. After removal of 4 bases from V and 4 bases from J, the junction contained 5 bases not matched to a gene. Germline loops: CDR1 LGHNA, CDR2 YNFKEQ. The CDR3 has 16 amino acids. The CDR3 spells CASSRELAGGSDTQYF. CDR3 coding DNA: TGTGCCAGCAGCCGTGAACTAGCGGGGGGGTCAGATACGCAGTATTTT.

The V call is TRBV5-6, the J call TRBJ1-3; D not resolved. V lost 1 base to trimming and J lost 0 bases, with 8 bases between them. This CDR3 is 15 amino acids long. CDR1 SGHDT and CDR2 YYEEEE come from the germline V gene. The CDR3 bases are TGTGCCAGCAGCTTGAAACTGAACTCTGGAAACACCATATATTTT. Translating gives CASSLKLNSGNTIYF.

This clone showed up just a few times. The genes are TRBV19 and TRBJ1-2, with D unresolved. There are 13 residues in the CDR3. In germline, CDR1 is LNHDA, CDR2 SQIVND (reference sequence). Trimming cost V 7 bases and J 5 bases, with 14 bases left between them. CDR3 sequence (DNA): TGTGCCAGTACTCGTCCAGGCCCATATGGCTACACCTTC. It translates to CASTRPGPYGYTF.

The gene calls are TRBV27 and TRBJ2-7, with 9 bases matching TRBD1. J lost 12 bases, V lost 3 bases, and 6 bases had no gene match. The CDR3 has 12 residues. Germline values: CDR1 MNHEY, CDR2 SMNVEV (reference sequence). In nucleotides, the CDR3 is TGTGCCAGCAGTTTTCAAACAGGGGGCTTGTACTTC. This sequence encodes CASSFQTGGLYF.

This clone turned up a few times. The chain carries TRBV4-1 and TRBJ1-3, with D possibly being TRBD1 (6 bases). CDR3 length: 14 amino acids. The V end lost 4 bases, the J end lost 5 bases, and 12 bases lay between the germline ends. CDR1 is MGHRA, CDR2 YSYEKL, per germline. The CDR3 nucleotides are TGCGCCAGCAGCCGTGGACAGAGCCGAAACACCATATATTTT. It specifies CASSRGQSRNTIYF.

V and J are TRBV27 and TRBJ2-3; no reliable D call. Germline lookup yields CDR1 MNHEY and CDR2 SMNVEV (reference sequence). This CDR3 contains 13 residues. With 3 bases removed from V and 2 bases from J, the gap between germline ends came to 6 bases. The CDR3 DNA is TGTGCCAGCAGTTTCAGAAACACAGATACGCAGTATTTT. Protein: CASSFRNTDTQYF.

The chain links TRBV6-5 to TRBJ2-6; unclear D gene. V lost 7 bases and J 4 bases, leaving 5 bases between the germline ends. From germline, CDR1 is MNHEY and CDR2 SVGAGI. CDR3 size: 12 residues. The CDR3 nucleotides are TGTGCCAGCATCGGGGGGGCCAACGTCCTGACTTTC. Amino acids: CASIGGANVLTF.

This clone was seen only once. The chain carries TRBV19 and TRBJ2-5; the match to TRBD1 covers 8 bases. J was trimmed by 4 bases and V by 5 bases; bases with no gene match: 6. This CDR3 has 14 amino acids. CDR1 and CDR2 from the germline V gene are LNHDA and SQIVND (reference sequence). Here the CDR3 reads CASSYTTGVETQYF. For the CDR3, the DNA is TGTGCCAGTAGTTACACGACAGGGGTAGAGACCCAGTACTTC.

This chain joins TRBV5-6 and TRBJ1-1; perhaps TRBD1 as D (5 bases). The CDR3 totals 15 residues. Germline assignment: CDR1 SGHDT and CDR2 YYEEEE. Trimming shortened V by 4 bases and J by 1 base, and 14 bases separated the two germline ends. Written as DNA, the CDR3 is TGTGCCAGCAGCCTACTCGGACAACCGAACACTGAAGCTTTCTTT. This translates into CASSLLGQPNTEAFF.

The J gene is TRBJ1-2, the V gene TRBV7-9; weak D call: TRBD1 (5 bases). V lost 5 bases, J lost 8 bases, and 15 bases lay in between. This CDR3 is 13 amino acids long. CDR1 and CDR2 (germline): SEHNR, FQNEAQ (reference sequence). The CDR3 is CASSPRAPGGYTF. DNA of the CDR3: TGTGCCAGCAGCCCAAGGGCCCCAGGGGGCTACACCTTC.

The chain is built from TRBV7-9 and TRBJ1-1, with a weak D call TRBD1 (6 bases). The CDR3 runs 16 residues. The germline V gene has CDR1 SEHNR and CDR2 FQNEAQ (reference sequence). Trimming pared 7 bases from V and 11 bases from J, leaving 29 bases between. The CDR3, as DNA: TGTGCCAGCACCCCCGGAGTAGCCAGGGACGCCCAGGGGGCTTTCTTT. Encoded protein: CASTPGVARDAQGAFF. The full variable domain, its missing parts supplied by reference TRBV7-9 and TRBJ1-1, is DTGVSQNPRHKITKRGQNVTFRCDPISEHNRLYWYRQTLGQGPEFLTYFQNEAQLEKSRLLSDRFSAERPKGSFSTLEIQRTEQGDSAMYLCASTPGVARDAQGAFFGQGTRLTVV.

This clone was recorded once. V is TRBV2 and J is TRBJ1-3; D gene ambiguous. The CDR3 consists of 14 residues. Germline assignment: CDR1 SNHLY and CDR2 FYNNEI. The ends were cut back, 5 bases at V and 1 base at J, with 9 bases in the middle. The CDR3: CASSSTQSGNTIYF. Written as DNA, the CDR3 is TGTGCCAGCAGTTCTACGCAATCTGGAAACACCATATATTTT.

This clone was detected a few times. The sample holds other DNA sequences that translate to the same CDR3. This rearrangement joins TRBV19 to TRBJ1-1; 9 positions agree with TRBD1. CDR1 LNHDA and CDR2 SQIVND come from the germline V gene (reference sequence). The CDR3 sequence is 13 residues long. The ends lost 3 bases at V and 8 bases at J; junction bases unmatched: 4. CDR3 in amino acids: CASSIQQGAEAFF. CDR3 nucleotides: TGTGCCAGTAGTATTCAACAGGGGGCGGAAGCTTTCTTT.

This chain uses TRBV9 with TRBJ2-7; 11 positions match TRBD2. Germline values: CDR1 SGDLS, CDR2 YYNGEE. This CDR3 has 14 residues. Trimming at V came to 3 bases and at J to 3 bases, leaving 2 bases not matched to a gene. CDR3 in amino acids: CASSGGLAGYEQYF. CDR3 in DNA: TGTGCCAGCAGCGGAGGACTAGCGGGCTACGAGCAGTACTTC.

The chain employs TRBV18 and TRBJ1-3, with D hard to call. The germline gives CDR1 KGHSH, CDR2 LQKENI. The CDR3 loop spans 15 amino acids. V was cut by 1 base and J by 4 bases, with 11 bases left in between. CDR3 sequence (DNA): TGTGCCAGCTCACCACTCGGCGGAGGAGGAAACACCATATATTTT. Its protein product is CASSPLGGGGNTIYF.

The chain couples TRBV6-5 to TRBJ1-2; 11 nucleotides align to TRBD1. The CDR3 runs to 14 residues. Germline V gene sequence: CDR1 MNHEY, CDR2 SVGAGI. Trimming cost V 2 bases and J 4 bases; bases outside gene matches: 0. The CDR3 bases are TGTGCCAGCAGTTACGGACAGGGGGCCTATGGCTACACCTTC. This codes for CASSYGQGAYGYTF.

The chain uses TRBV9 and TRBJ2-1, with D tentatively TRBD2 (6 bases). This CDR3 region has 15 residues. V shed 7 bases and J shed 4 bases, with 18 bases lying between them. The germline V gene encodes CDR1 SGDLS and CDR2 YYNGEE. The CDR3 reads CASRTGTGTYNEQFF. The DNA for the CDR3 is TGTGCCAGCCGTACGGGGACTGGGACTTACAATGAGCAGTTCTTC.

The J gene is TRBJ1-6, the V gene TRBV5-1; a weak D match, TRBD1 (6 bases). From germline, CDR1 is SGHRS and CDR2 YFSETQ. The CDR3 sequence is 19 residues long. Trimming shortened V by 0 bases and J by 0 bases, and 16 bases separated the two germline ends. The CDR3, as DNA: TGCGCCAGCAGCTTGGTGGGGGCCACCCAATTCTCCTATAATTCACCCCTCCACTTT. Translating gives CASSLVGATQFSYNSPLHF.

This chain connects TRBV5-1 to TRBJ2-5, with 10 bases aligning to TRBD2. The ends lost 2 bases at V and 3 bases at J; junction bases unmatched: 4. The germline CDR1 and CDR2 sequences are SGHRS and YFSETQ. The CDR3 contains 15 residues. In nucleotides, the CDR3 is TGCGCCAGCAGCTTAGGAGGGACTAGCGAAGAGACCCAGTACTTC. It specifies CASSLGGTSEETQYF.

This rearrangement joins TRBV7-2 to TRBJ2-3; 7 bases are shared with TRBD2. CDR1 SGHTA and CDR2 FQGNSA come from the germline V gene. Unmatched junction bases numbered 7, after V lost 6 bases and J lost 1 base. The CDR3 is 15 residues long. The DNA of the CDR3 is TGTGCCAGCAGAAAACGGGCGGGGGGCACAGATACGCAGTATTTT. Residues: CASRKRAGGTDTQYF.